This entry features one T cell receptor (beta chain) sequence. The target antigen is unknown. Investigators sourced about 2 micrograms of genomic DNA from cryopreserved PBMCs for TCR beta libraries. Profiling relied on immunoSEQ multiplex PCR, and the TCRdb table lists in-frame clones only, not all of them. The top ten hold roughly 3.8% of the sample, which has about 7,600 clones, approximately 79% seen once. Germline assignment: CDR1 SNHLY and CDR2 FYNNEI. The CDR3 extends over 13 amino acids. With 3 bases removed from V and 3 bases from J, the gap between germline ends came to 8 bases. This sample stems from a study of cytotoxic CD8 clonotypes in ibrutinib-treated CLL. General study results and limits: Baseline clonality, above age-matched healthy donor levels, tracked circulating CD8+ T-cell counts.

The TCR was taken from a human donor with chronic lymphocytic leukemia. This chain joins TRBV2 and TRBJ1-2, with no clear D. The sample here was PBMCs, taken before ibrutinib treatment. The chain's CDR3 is CASSEGRDYGYTF. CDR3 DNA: TGTGCCAGCAGTGAGGGCAGAGACTATGGCTACACCTTC. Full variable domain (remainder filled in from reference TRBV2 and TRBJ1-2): EPEVTQTPSHQVTQMGQEVILRCVPISNHLYFYWYRQILGQKVEFLVSFYNNEISEKSEIFDDQFSVERPDGSNFTLKIRSTKLEDSAMYFCASSEGRDYGYTFGSGTRLTVV.